The 14 T cell receptor beta chains listed next were all sequenced from one sample in a study of blood T cells in healthy people across ages. A sample-barcoded 5' primer and a J-beta primer mix were used in a second PCR of roughly 6 to 12 cycles. TCRdb called the 5' RACE reads again in MiXCR, with one record for every CDR3 protein. Of roughly 500,000 distinct CDR3 sequences listed, 25% to 30% were seen once; the top ten hold about 18%. Sequences were obtained from blood. The receptor source for this set is a woman aged 65 to 85 in good health.

The chain has TRBV3-1 and TRBJ2-1; D call uncertain. CDR3 size: 17 residues. CDR1 LGHDT and CDR2 YNNKEL come from the germline V gene (reference sequence). The V gene lost 2 bases and the J gene lost 5 bases, with 19 bases spanning the gap. CDR3 residues: CASSQTQSPTLHNEQFF. Written as DNA, the CDR3 is TGTGCCAGCAGCCAAACCCAGAGCCCTACTTTGCACAATGAGCAGTTCTTC.

This clonotype has just a few counts. This rearrangement joins TRBV29-1 to TRBJ1-2, with D possibly TRBD1 on 6 matching bases. Per germline, CDR1 SQVTM and CDR2 ANQGSEA. The CDR3 is made up of 11 amino acids. Between the trimmed V and J ends, which lost 3 bases and 4 bases, there was a span of 6 bases. The CDR3 region has the DNA TGCAGCGTTGACAGGGGCTATGGCTACACCTTC. It translates to CSVDRGYGYTF.

V usage is TRBV12-3 or TRBV12-4 and J usage is TRBJ1-2, with 10 bases fitting TRBD1. With 6 bases clipped from V and 2 bases from J, the junction kept 6 bases outside the gene matches. This CDR3 is 15 amino acids long. The CDR3 sequence is CASSRDRGGNYGYTF. The CDR3 DNA is TGTGCCAGCAGCCGGGACAGGGGAGGGAACTATGGCTACACCTTC.

The rearrangement joins TRBV11-1 to TRBJ2-1; 8 bases fit TRBD2. The CDR3 is 15 residues long. Unmatched junction bases numbered 7, after V lost 5 bases and J lost 4 bases. Germline values: CDR1 SGHAT, CDR2 FQDESV (reference sequence). The DNA of the CDR3 is TGTGCCAGCAGCCTCCACGGGGGGGGTTACAATGAGCAGTTCTTC. It specifies CASSLHGGGYNEQFF.

The V gene is TRBV5-6, the J gene TRBJ2-7; D remains ambiguous. The CDR3 length is 17 residues. The V and J ends lost 4 bases and 1 base respectively, with 21 bases between them. Germline values: CDR1 SGHDT, CDR2 YYEEEE. This CDR3 is CASSPYIYSAISYEQYF. CDR3 in DNA: TGTGCCAGCAGCCCCTATATTTACAGCGCCATTTCCTACGAGCAGTACTTC.

This clonotype was picked up one time. The V call is TRBV12-3 or TRBV12-4, the J call TRBJ2-5, with D perhaps matching TRBD1 (6 bases). V gave up 2 bases and J gave up 4 bases, with 11 bases separating them. CDR3 length equals 14 residues. The CDR3 region is CASSLNRAVETQYF. The CDR3 coding sequence is TGTGCCAGCAGTTTAAACAGGGCGGTAGAGACCCAGTACTTC.

This clonotype was detected only a few times. One end of the junction varies from germline; a read error may be responsible. The CDR3 reads CASSPPLAGVSYSEQFF. In nucleotides, the CDR3 is TGTGCCAGCAGCCCCCCACTAGCGGGGGTCTCCTACAGTGAGCAGTTCTTC. The rearrangement links TRBV7-9 to TRBJ2-1; TRBD2 matches 11 bases. Looked up from germline, CDR1 is SEHNR and CDR2 is FQNEAQ (reference sequence). The CDR3 has 17 residues.

This sequence joins TRBV5-1 and TRBJ2-1; 10 bases map to TRBD1. This CDR3 has 15 amino acids. In germline, CDR1 is SGHRS, CDR2 YFSETQ. V shed 4 bases and J 2 bases; nucleotides not matched to a gene: 3. DNA for the CDR3: TGCGCCAGCAGCACAGGACAGGGGGCCTACAATGAGCAGTTCTTC. Its protein product is CASSTGQGAYNEQFF.

This clonotype occurred a few times. At one boundary the junction diverges from the germline segment, which might be a read error. This rearrangement joins TRBV4-2 to TRBJ2-5; unclear D gene. The CDR3 is 16 amino acids. Germline V gene sequence: CDR1 LGHNA, CDR2 YNFKEQ. In nucleotides, the CDR3 is TGTGCCAGCAGCCAGAGCCTACGGACCAAACAAGAGGCCCAGTACTTC. This codes for CASSQSLRTKQEAQYF.

The chain recombines TRBV7-2 with TRBJ2-3; TRBD2 matches at 8 bases. This CDR3 comprises 14 residues. In germline, CDR1 is SGHTA, CDR2 FQGNSA. Trimming at V came to 6 bases and at J to 3 bases, leaving 5 bases not matched to a gene. The CDR3 region has the DNA TGTGCCAGCAGTAGACTAGCGAATACAGATACGCAGTATTTT. Encoded protein: CASSRLANTDTQYF. Looking up the rest from reference TRBV7-2 and TRBJ2-3 gives the full variable domain: GAGVSQSPSNKVTEKGKDVELRCDPISGHTALYWYRQSLGQGLEFLIYFQGNSAPDKSGLPSDRFSAERTGGSVSTLTIQRTQQEDSAVYLCASSRLANTDTQYFGPGTRLTVL.

This clonotype was detected only a few times. V and J are TRBV12-3 or TRBV12-4 and TRBJ1-5; a weak D match, TRBD1 (5 bases). The CDR3 has 16 residues. The V end was cut by 4 bases, the J end by 1 base, with 14 bases between. The CDR3 sequence: CASSSEGYSSNQPQHF. The DNA of the CDR3 is TGTGCCAGCAGTTCAGAGGGGTATTCGAGCAATCAGCCCCAGCATTTT.

With regard to this clonotype: It is likely a read error, because the conserved phenylalanine at the end of the CDR3 is missing. The V gene is TRBV7-2, the J gene TRBJ2-7; 9 bases fit TRBD1. Per germline, CDR1 SGHTA and CDR2 FQGNSA. The CDR3 runs 13 residues. V lost 6 bases to trimming and J lost 8 bases; unmatched junction nucleotides: 8. CDR3 protein: CASRPTGTGKQYS. The CDR3 DNA reads as TGTGCCAGCAGGCCGACCGGGACAGGGAAGCAGTACTCC.

This clonotype appeared a few times. The chain couples TRBV27 to TRBJ1-1, with 7 bases fitting TRBD1. Germline V gives CDR1 MNHEY, CDR2 SMNVEV (reference sequence). The V and J ends lost 10 bases and 4 bases, in that order; junction bases with no gene match: 15. The CDR3 runs 15 residues. CDR3: CATRTGRFVGTEAFF. The CDR3 nucleotides read TGTGCCACCAGGACAGGCCGATTCGTTGGCACTGAAGCTTTCTTT.

The chain employs TRBV7-2 and TRBJ1-4; weak D call: TRBD1 (5 bases). The CDR3 covers 14 residues. Germline V gene lookup returns CDR1 SGHTA and CDR2 FQGNSA. Deletions cut 5 bases from V and 14 bases from J, with 21 bases between. The CDR3 protein is CASSGRDPKAGLFF. The CDR3 region has the DNA TGTGCCAGCAGCGGCCGGGACCCCAAAGCGGGGCTGTTTTTT.